This TCR beta chain is drawn from a study of cytomegalovirus exposure and HLA in healthy donors. Study in general: About 85 million unique TCR sequences came from HLA-typed donors in an early release.

These donors, healthy bone marrow donors, were studied. This clone was detected a few times. Antigen unknown. Study-level findings and limits: The authors later found TCR association rates varying by HLA locus, with DRB1 most and HLA-C fewest.

With 60 Vbeta and 13 Jbeta primers, the PCR was carried out. Generated by immunoSEQ multiplex PCR, the TCRdb table keeps only in-frame clones and is missing some. The sample includes just over 150,000 clones, roughly 80% of them seen just once. This CDR3 region has 15 residues. Germline V gene lookup returns CDR1 MGHRA and CDR2 YSYEKL. The V end lost 0 bases, the J end lost 1 base, and 7 bases lay between the germline ends. The chain couples TRBV4-1 to TRBJ1-5; D is perhaps TRBD1 (6 bases). Material for sequencing was PBMCs. The sequence came from a woman under 40 in good health and CMV-seronegative. Here the CDR3 reads CASSQEGASNQPQHF. The CDR3 DNA reads TGCGCCAGCAGCCAAGAGGGGGCAAGCAATCAGCCCCAGCATTTT.